The 5 T cell receptor beta chains given below trace back to one sample, sequenced in a study of vaccination and CD4 T cells after COVID-19. The study sequenced cultured CD4+ T cell DNA using the Oncomine TCR Beta short-read assay. TCRdb reprocessed the PCR reads with MiXCR, giving one entry per CDR3 protein. The sample holds roughly 23,000 distinct CDR3 sequences; approximately 67% are singletons and the top ten take 20% to 25%. The antigens of these receptors remain unknown. Regarding treatment: roughly nine-day PBMC culture with coronavirus spike peptide pools or control peptides (ViraFEST assay). Specimen: CD4+ T cells from blood, cultured in vitro, collected after SARS-CoV-2 vaccination. All receptors derive from a human donor who received a COVID-19 vaccine.

The genes are TRBV20-1 and TRBJ2-7; D unclear. V lost 4 bases and J lost 2, with 6 bases in between. The CDR3 totals 11 residues. Germline V lookup: CDR1 DFQATT, CDR2 SNEGSKA (reference sequence). CDR3 region: CSANDAYEQYF. In DNA, the CDR3 is TGCAGTGCTAACGACGCCTACGAGCAGTACTTC.

V is TRBV7-2 and J is TRBJ2-3, with TRBD2 matching over 7 bases. V shed 3 bases and J 5 bases; nucleotides not matched to a gene: 11. The CDR3 loop spans 16 amino acids. Germline-derived CDR1 and CDR2 are SGHTA and FQGNSA. As DNA, the CDR3 is TGTGCCAGCAGCTTCCGGCGGGGGTCTAGCGGAGATACGCAGTATTTT. Amino acids: CASSFRRGSSGDTQYF.

The rearrangement links TRBV7-9 to TRBJ1-1; 11 bases are shared with TRBD1. V was clipped by 5 bases and J by 3 bases; unmatched bases: 8. Looked up from germline, CDR1 is SEHNR and CDR2 is FQNEAQ (reference sequence). CDR3 length: 16 residues. The DNA of the CDR3 is TGTGCCAGCAGCGCCCGTTCGGGACAGGGGGACACTGAAGCTTTCTTT. Its translation: CASSARSGQGDTEAFF.

The chain uses TRBV6-2 or TRBV6-3 and TRBJ2-1; D might be TRBD2 (6 bases). Germline CDR1 is MNHEY and CDR2 is SVGEGT. The CDR3 consists of 14 residues. The V end was cut by 5 bases, the J end by 4 bases, with 12 bases between. As DNA, the CDR3 is TGTGCCAGCAGTCGGCAGCGGGTGTACAATGAGCAGTTCTTC. The encoded protein is CASSRQRVYNEQFF.

The chain uses TRBV5-3 and TRBJ2-3, with 15 bases matching TRBD2. TRBV5-3 is filed as an ORF, its function uncertain. This CDR3 has 19 amino acids. J lost 0 bases, V lost 8 bases, and 13 bases had no gene match. The CDR3 nucleotides read TGTGCCAGCAGCCGGACTAGCGGGGGGGTTAGTGCTAGCACAGATACGCAGTATTTT. Translated, it gives CASSRTSGGVSASTDTQYF.